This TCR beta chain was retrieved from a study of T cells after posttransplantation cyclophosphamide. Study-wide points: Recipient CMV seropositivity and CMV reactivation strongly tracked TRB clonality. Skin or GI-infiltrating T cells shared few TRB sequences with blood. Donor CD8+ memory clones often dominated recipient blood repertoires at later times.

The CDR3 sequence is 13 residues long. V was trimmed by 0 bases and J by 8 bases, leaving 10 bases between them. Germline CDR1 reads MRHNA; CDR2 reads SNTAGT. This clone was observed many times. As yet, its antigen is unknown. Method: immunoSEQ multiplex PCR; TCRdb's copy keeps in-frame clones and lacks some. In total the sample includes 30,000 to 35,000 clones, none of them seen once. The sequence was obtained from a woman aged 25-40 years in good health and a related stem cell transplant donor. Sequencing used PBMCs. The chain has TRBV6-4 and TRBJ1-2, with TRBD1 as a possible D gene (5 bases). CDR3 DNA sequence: TGTGCCAGCAGTGACTCAACAGGACGGGGCTACACCTTC. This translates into CASSDSTGRGYTF.